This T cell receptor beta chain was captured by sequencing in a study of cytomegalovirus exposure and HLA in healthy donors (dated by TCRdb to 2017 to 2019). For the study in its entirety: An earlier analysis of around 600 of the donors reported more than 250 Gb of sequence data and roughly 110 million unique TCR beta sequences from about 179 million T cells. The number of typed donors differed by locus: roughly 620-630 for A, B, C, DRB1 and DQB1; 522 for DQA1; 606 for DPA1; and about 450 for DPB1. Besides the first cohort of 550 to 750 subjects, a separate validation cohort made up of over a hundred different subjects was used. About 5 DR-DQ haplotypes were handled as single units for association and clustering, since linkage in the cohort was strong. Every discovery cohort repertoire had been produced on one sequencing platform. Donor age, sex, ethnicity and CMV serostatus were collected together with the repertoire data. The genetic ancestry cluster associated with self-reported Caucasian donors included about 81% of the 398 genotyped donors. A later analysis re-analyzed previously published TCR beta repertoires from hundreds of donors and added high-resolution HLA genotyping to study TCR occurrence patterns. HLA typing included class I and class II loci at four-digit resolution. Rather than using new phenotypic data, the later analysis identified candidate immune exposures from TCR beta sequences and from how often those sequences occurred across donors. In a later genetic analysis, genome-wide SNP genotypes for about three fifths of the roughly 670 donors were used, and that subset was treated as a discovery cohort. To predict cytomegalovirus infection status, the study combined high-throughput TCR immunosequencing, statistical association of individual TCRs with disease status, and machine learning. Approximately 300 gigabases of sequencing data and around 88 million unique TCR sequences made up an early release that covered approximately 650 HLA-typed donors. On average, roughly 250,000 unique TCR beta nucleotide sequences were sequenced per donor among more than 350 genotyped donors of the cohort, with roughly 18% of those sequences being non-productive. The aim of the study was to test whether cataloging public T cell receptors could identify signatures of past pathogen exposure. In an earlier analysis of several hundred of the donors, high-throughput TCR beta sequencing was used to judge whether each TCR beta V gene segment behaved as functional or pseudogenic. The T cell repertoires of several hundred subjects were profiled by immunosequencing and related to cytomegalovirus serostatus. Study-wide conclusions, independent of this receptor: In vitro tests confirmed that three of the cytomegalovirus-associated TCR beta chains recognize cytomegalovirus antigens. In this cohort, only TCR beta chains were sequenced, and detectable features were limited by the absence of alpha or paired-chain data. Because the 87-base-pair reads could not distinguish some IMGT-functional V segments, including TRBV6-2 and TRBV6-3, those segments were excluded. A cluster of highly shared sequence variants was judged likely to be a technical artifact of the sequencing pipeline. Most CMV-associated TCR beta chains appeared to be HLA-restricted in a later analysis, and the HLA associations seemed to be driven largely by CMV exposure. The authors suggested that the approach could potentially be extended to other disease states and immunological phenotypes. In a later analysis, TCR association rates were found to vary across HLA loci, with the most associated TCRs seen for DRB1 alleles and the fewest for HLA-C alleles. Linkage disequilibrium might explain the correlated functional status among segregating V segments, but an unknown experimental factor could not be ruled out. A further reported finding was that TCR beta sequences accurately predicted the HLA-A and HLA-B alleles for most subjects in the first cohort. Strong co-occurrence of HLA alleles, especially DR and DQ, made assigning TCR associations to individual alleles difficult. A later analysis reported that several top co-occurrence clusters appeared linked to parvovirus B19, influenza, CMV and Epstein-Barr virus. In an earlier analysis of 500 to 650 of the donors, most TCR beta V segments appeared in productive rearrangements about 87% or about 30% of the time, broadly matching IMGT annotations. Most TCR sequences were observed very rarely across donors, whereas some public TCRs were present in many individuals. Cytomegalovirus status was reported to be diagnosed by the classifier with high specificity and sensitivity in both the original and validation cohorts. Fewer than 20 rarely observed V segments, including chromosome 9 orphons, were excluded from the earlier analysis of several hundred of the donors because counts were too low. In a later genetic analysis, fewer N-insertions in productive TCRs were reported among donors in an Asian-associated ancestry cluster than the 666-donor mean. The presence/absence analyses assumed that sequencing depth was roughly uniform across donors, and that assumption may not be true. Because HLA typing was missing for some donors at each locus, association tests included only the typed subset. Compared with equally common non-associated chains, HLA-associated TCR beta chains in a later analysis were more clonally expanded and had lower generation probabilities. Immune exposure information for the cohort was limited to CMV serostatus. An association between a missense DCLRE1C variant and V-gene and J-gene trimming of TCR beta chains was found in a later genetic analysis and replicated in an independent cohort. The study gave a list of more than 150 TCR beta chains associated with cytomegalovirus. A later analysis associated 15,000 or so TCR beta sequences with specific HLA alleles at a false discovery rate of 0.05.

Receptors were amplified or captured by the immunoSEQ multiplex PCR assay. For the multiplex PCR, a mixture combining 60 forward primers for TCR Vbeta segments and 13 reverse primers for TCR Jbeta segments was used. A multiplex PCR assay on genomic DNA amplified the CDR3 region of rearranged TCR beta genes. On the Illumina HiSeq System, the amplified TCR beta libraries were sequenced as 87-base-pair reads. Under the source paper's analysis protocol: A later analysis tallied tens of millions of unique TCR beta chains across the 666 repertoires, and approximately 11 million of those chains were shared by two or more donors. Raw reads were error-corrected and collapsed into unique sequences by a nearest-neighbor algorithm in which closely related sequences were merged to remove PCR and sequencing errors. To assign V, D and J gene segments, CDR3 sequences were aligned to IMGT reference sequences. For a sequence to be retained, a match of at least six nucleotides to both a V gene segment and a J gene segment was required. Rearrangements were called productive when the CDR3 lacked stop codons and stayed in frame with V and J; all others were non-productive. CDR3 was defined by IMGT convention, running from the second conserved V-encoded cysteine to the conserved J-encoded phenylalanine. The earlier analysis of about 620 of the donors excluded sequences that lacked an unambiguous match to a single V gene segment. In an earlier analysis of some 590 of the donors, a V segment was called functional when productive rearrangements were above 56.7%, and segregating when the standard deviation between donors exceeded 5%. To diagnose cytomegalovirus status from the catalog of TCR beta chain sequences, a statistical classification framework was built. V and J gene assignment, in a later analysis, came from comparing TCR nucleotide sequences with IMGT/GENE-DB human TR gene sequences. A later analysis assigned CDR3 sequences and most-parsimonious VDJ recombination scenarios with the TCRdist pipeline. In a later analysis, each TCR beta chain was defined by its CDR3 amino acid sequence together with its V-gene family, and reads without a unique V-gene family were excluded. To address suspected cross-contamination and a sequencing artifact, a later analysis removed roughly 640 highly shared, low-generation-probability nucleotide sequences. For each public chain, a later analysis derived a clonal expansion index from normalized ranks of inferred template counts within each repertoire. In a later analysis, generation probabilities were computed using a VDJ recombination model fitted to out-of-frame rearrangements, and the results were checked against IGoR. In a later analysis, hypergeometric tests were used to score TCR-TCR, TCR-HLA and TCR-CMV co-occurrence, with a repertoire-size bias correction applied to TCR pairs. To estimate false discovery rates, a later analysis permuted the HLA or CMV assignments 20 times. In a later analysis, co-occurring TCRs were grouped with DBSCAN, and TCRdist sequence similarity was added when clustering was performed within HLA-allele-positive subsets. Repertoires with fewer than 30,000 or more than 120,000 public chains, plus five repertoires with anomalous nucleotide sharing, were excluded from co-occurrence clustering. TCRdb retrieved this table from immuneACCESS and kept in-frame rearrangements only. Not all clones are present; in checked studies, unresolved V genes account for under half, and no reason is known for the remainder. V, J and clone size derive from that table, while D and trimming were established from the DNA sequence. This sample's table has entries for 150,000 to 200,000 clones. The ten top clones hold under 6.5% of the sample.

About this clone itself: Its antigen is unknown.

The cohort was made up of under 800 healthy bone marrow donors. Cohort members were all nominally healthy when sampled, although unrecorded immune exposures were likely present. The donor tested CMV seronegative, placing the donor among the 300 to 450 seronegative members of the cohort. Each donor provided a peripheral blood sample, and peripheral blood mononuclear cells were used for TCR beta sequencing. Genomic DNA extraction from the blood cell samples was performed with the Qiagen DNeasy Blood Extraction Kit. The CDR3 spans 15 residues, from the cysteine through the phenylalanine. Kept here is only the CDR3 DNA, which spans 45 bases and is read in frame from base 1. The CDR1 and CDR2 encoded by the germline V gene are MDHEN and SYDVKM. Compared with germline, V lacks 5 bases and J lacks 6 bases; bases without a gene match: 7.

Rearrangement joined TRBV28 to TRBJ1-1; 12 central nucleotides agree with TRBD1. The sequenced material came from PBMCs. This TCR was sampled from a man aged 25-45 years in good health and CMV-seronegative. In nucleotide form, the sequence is TGTGCCAGCAGTACCGGGACAGGGGGCGTTCCTGAAGCTTTCTTT. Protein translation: CASSTGTGGVPEAFF.